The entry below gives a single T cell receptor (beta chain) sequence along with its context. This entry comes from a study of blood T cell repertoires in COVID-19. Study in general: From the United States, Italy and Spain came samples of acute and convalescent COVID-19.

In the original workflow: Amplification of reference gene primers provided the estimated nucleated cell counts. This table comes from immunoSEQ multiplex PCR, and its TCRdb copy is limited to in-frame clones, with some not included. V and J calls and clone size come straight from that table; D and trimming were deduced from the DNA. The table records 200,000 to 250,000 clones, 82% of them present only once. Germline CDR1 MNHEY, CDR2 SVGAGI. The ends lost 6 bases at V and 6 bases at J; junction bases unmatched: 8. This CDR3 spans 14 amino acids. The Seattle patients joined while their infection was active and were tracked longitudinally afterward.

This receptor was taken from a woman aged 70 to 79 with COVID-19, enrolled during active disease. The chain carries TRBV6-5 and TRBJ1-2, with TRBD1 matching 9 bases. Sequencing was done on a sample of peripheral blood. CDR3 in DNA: TGTGCCAGCAGCATCAAGGACAGGGGTAATGGCTACACCTTC. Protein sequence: CASSIKDRGNGYTF.